This T cell receptor (beta chain) was profiled in a study of OX40 agonist ivuxolimab in advanced cancers. Trimming at V came to 4 bases and at J to 1 base, leaving 7 bases not matched to a gene. This CDR3 is built from 16 residues. The germline V gene has CDR1 LNHDA and CDR2 SQIVND (reference sequence). The table came from immunoSEQ multiplex PCR; TCRdb's copy has only in-frame clones and leaves some out. The table lists roughly 90,000 clones, approximately 91% of them singletons. The clonotype was recovered from an adult with an advanced solid tumor such as melanoma, head and neck, liver or kidney cancer. The material was CD4+ or CD8+ T cells sorted from blood, obtained in a trial of the OX40 agonist ivuxolimab. The V call is TRBV19, the J call TRBJ2-3; 8 bases agree with TRBD1. The DNA for the CDR3 is TGTGCCAGTAGTACCAATCCGGGACAGGGCACAGATACGCAGTATTTT. Translation: CASSTNPGQGTDTQYF. The whole variable domain, remainder taken from reference TRBV19 and TRBJ2-3, is DGGITQSPKYLFRKEGQNVTLSCEQNLNHDAMYWYRQDPGQGLRLIYYSQIVNDFQKGDIAEGYSVSREKKESFPLTVTSAQKNPTAFYLCASSTNPGQGTDTQYFGPGTRLTVL.